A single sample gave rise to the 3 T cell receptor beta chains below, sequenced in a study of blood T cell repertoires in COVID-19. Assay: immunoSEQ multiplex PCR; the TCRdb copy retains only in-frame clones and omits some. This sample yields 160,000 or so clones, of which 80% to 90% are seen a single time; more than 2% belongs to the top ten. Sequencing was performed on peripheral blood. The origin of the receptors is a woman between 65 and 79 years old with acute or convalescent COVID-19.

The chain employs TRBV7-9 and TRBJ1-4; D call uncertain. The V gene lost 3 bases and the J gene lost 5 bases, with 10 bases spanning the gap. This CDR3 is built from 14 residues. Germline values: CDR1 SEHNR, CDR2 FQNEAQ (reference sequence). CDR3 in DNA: TGTGCCAGCAGCTTCGGCCCCGGGAATGAAAAACTGTTTTTT. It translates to CASSFGPGNEKLFF.

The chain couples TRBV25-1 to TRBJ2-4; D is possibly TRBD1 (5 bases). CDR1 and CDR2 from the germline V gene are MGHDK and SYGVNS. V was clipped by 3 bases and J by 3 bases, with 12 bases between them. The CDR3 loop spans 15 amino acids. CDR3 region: CASSEAGLDKNIQYF. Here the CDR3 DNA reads TGTGCCAGCAGTGAGGCAGGGCTAGACAAAAACATTCAGTACTTC.

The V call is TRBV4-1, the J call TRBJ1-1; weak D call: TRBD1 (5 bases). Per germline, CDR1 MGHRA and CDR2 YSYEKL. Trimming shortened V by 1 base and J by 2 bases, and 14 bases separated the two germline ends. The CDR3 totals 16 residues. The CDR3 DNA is TGCGCCAGCAGCCAAGCCAGGGAAATAGGAAACACTGAAGCTTTCTTT. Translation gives CASSQAREIGNTEAFF.